Below are 5 T cell receptor beta chains sequenced from a single sample in a study of CD8+ T cells in alopecia areata. Combined cutaneous lymph node cells underwent sorting by CD4, CD8alpha, NKG2D, NKG2ACE and additional markers. cDNA reverse transcribed from extracted RNA served as the sequencing template. Only in-frame clones appear in the TCRdb table, and some are missing; sequencing was by immunoSEQ multiplex PCR. The profile covers 200,000 to 300,000 clones, none occurring a single time. Material: CD4+ T cells sorted from a lymph node. These receptors were obtained from a C3H/HeJ mouse with alopecia areata. Mouse strain MHC haplotype: H2-k.

Only a few counts were recorded for this clone. Here the gene names and germline are mouse. The read stops 4 residues short of the end of the CDR3; the missing end is completed from the germline J gene. The chain recombines TRBV1 with TRBJ2-7, with 9 bases aligning to TRBD1. Germline V gives CDR1 NSQYPW, CDR2 LRSPGD (reference sequence). Trimming removed 4 bases from V and 1 base from J; junction bases left unmatched: 5. The length of the CDR3 is 15 residues. The CDR3 DNA, read in part, is TGCACCTGCAGTGAGACAGGGGGGAGATCCTAT. This translates into CTCSETGGRSY. The whole CDR3 region reads CTCSETGGRSYEQYF.

Notes on this clone: Genes and germline are mouse. The missing CDR3 end, 4 residues past where the read stops, is filled in from the germline J gene. The V call is TRBV19, the J call TRBJ2-7, with TRBD2 as a possible D gene (5 bases). V was pared by 6 bases and J by 3 bases, with 13 bases between. The CDR3 loop spans 13 amino acids. The V gene's germline CDR1 is FNHDT and CDR2 SITEND (reference sequence). CDR3 in amino acids: CASTPAGNYEQYF. CDR3 DNA, as far as it was read: TGTGCCAGCACCCCGGCTGGGAACTAT.

A few counts support this clone. The genes are named according to mouse. The read finishes 4 residues shy of the CDR3 end, and the germline J gene is used to complete it. The chain has TRBV19 and TRBJ2-7; TRBD2 matches 9 bases. The CDR3 totals 14 residues. The junction had 4 bases not matched to a gene; V was cut back by 3 bases and J by 3 bases. The germline gives CDR1 FNHDT, CDR2 SITEND (reference sequence). The CDR3: CASSRRLGVYEQYF. Partial CDR3 DNA: TGTGCCAGCAGTAGAAGACTGGGGGTCTAT.

There are a few counts of this clone. Germline and genes here are mouse. The DNA ends 4 residues before the CDR3 does, and the rest of the CDR3 is filled in from the germline J gene. J is TRBJ2-3 and V is TRBV13-1; 11 positions agree with TRBD2. This CDR3 comprises 17 residues. The ends lost 1 base at V and 1 base at J; junction bases unmatched: 5. The germline V gene encodes CDR1 NSHNY and CDR2 SYGAGN. The covered CDR3 bases are TGTGCCAGCAGTGATCGGACTGGGGGGTTCGGTGCAGAA. This encodes CASSDRTGGFGAE. The whole CDR3 protein is CASSDRTGGFGAETLYF.

As for this clone: Genes here carry mouse names. Read coverage stops 4 residues before the CDR3 terminus; the germline J gene supplies the remainder. The chain employs TRBV17 and TRBJ2-1; 7 nucleotides align to TRBD2. CDR1 MNHDT and CDR2 YYDKIL come from the germline V gene. The trim removed 5 bases at V and 2 bases at J, leaving 3 bases unmatched. The CDR3 has 14 amino acids. The CDR3 region is CASSPWGDYAEQFF. The CDR3 DNA, read in part, is TGTGCTAGCAGTCCTTGGGGGGACTATGCT.